This entry describes one T cell receptor (beta chain). Its antigen is still unknown. This CDR3 has 13 residues. Germline V gene sequence: CDR1 DFQATT, CDR2 SNEGSKA (reference sequence). The V end was cut by 5 bases, the J end by 6 bases, with 14 bases between. The data were taken from a study of T cell repertoires in cytomegalovirus infection. About the study: A matching HLA type, together with CMV infection, was signaled by public TCR beta signatures. Whole-study results and caveats: CMV-specific TCR beta clonotypes restricted by HLA-C were the ones dominating the ex vivo response.

In TCRdb, the reads were re-called with MiXCR into one record per CDR3 protein. The repertoire holds approximately 600,000 distinct CDR3 sequences, with 40% as singletons. The chain uses TRBV20-1 and TRBJ1-5; weak D call: TRBD1 (5 bases). The TCR was taken from a human donor in good health (CMV status not recorded). Some clones in this sample may be carry-over from other donors' samples. The sample was cultured PBMCs, taken from culture after CMV antigen stimulation. The chain's CDR3 is CSALGQGGQPQHF. CDR3 sequence (DNA): TGCAGTGCTCTGGGGCAGGGCGGTCAGCCCCAGCATTTT.